This T cell receptor beta chain was recorded in a study of response to subunit inactivated influenza vaccine (dated by TCRdb to 2016 to 2019). A note on the overall study: Deep quantitative T cell receptor repertoire profiling was used in the study to track responses to a trivalent subunit inactivated influenza vaccine.

What the research found in general, with its limitations: According to the authors, only a limited number of new T cells may be recruited by each seasonal influenza vaccination.

This clonotype occurred a few times. The clone's antigen remains unknown. No base qualities exist here, and no much larger clone lies one base off it. Libraries were built with RT-PCR. The data were produced on an Illumina HiSeq 2500. TCRdb reanalyzed the raw reads on its own, using fastp at Q25 for trimming and MiXCR for clone calling, and kept in-frame beta chains. Every distinct CDR3 protein forms one entry, paired with its most common genes and DNA. The sample profile shows more than 550,000 distinct CDR3 sequences; approximately 10% of them were found once. The ten largest clones represent more than 9.5% of the sample. These same data were also listed under a study on T cells expressing NK-cell markers. The second source states: The TCR beta cDNA libraries were made using 5'RACE template switching, a step that added both a universal primer site and unique molecular identifiers. Three sorted T-cell subsets (CD3+CD56+NKG2C+, CD3+CD56+NKG2C- and CD3+CD56-NKG2C+) from several donors had their TCR beta-chain repertoires profiled. Of the eight sequenced donors, seven were found to be HCMV-seropositive and one was found to be HCMV-seronegative. In several experiments an anti-gammadeltaTCR antibody was added to restrict sorting to alphabetaTCR-expressing T cells. In six donors, the dominant CD3+CD56+NKG2C+ clonotypes ranked among the top 10 CD8+ clonotypes, making up 1.0-7.0% of CD8+ T cells. Those dominant clonotypes were again the most abundant among CD3+CD56-NKG2C+ cells in a handful of donors, at roughly 25-60.1%. It remained unclear whether the expanded NKG2C-expressing T cell clones were specific for HCMV antigens. The eight sequenced donors were randomly selected healthy volunteers, three men and five women. A commercial ELISA kit detecting HCMV-specific IgG in serum was used to determine HCMV serostatus. Ficoll density gradient centrifugation was used to isolate peripheral blood mononuclear cells from blood. For six donors, bulk peripheral blood T-cell repertoires were also sequenced from unsorted PBMC. cDNA synthesis was primed from the TCR beta constant segment and was followed by two successive PCR amplification steps. Illumina HiSeq 2000/2500, MiSeq or NextSeq was used to sequence libraries as 2 x 150 bp reads. MIGEC handled demultiplexing of the reads and grouping by UMI, while MiTCR was used to assemble and quantify clonotypes. Only TCR cDNA sequences supported by at least two reads were kept to exclude erroneous sequences. The tcR package was used for downstream repertoire analysis, with clonotypes matched between fractions based on CDR3 nucleotide sequence plus V segment. VDJmatch was used to annotate antigen specificity against VDJdb, with one amino acid substitution in CDR3 permitted.

The starting material was PBMCs from blood, obtained on the day of vaccination. The TCR sequence derives from a man between 50 and 59 years old who received an inactivated influenza vaccine. Donor details come from another sample of the same person, matched by shared clones.

The DNA sequence is TGCAGTGCTAGAGATGCCCGGGAGCAGGTCAATGAGCAGTTCTTC. Translated, this is CSARDAREQVNEQFF. The rearranged chain carries TRBV20-1 and TRBJ2-1; TRBD2 is a weak D gene call, 6 bases matching. CDR1 and CDR2 (DFQATT, SNEGSKA) derive from the germline V gene (reference sequence). The CDR3 measures 15 amino acids from cysteine to phenylalanine. Only the CDR3 region is kept as DNA, spanning 45 bases read in frame from base 1. V was cut back by 0 bases and J by 6 bases, leaving a gap of 15 bases between them.